Each of the 25 T cell receptor beta chains below was sequenced from the same sample in a study of lymphopenia after photon versus proton radiotherapy. TCRdb keeps only in-frame clones here, not all; method: immunoSEQ multiplex PCR. In the table there are roughly 41,000 clones, over 75% of which are singletons. Sequencing was performed on peripheral blood, taken from a patient treated with photon-based radiotherapy. All receptors come from a man aged 45-65 years with gastric cancer.

The chain recombines TRBV27 with TRBJ2-3; 7 bases are shared with TRBD1. This CDR3 has 14 residues. Unmatched junction bases numbered 8, after V lost 5 bases and J lost 6 bases. From germline, CDR1 is MNHEY and CDR2 SMNVEV (reference sequence). CDR3 nucleotides: TGTGCCAGCAGTCCGACAGGGCCCTCGGATACGCAGTATTTT. Translated: CASSPTGPSDTQYF.

This chain links TRBV7-2 with TRBJ2-3; D remains ambiguous. Germline V CDR1 and CDR2: SGHTA, FQGNSA. Trimming shortened V by 5 bases and J by 2 bases, and 14 bases separated the two germline ends. The CDR3 runs to 15 residues. The CDR3 spells CASSQIGLYTDTQYF. In nucleotides, the CDR3 is TGTGCCAGCAGCCAAATAGGGCTGTACACAGATACGCAGTATTTT.

This clone appeared once. The V call is TRBV28, the J call TRBJ2-2; the match to TRBD2 covers 7 bases. V lost 3 bases and J lost 4; bases outside the gene matches: 2. The CDR3 runs to 14 residues. Germline V gene lookup returns CDR1 MDHEN and CDR2 SYDVKM. DNA of the CDR3: TGTGCCAGCAGTTTCCGGACTAGCACCGGGGAGCTGTTTTTT. Its protein product is CASSFRTSTGELFF.

The CDR3 DNA reads as TGTGCCAGCACCCGACTAGCGGGAGACACCGGGGAGCTGTTTTTT. Translating gives CASTRLAGDTGELFF. The chain links TRBV7-2 to TRBJ2-2; TRBD2 aligns across 12 bases. The trim removed 7 bases at V and 3 bases at J, leaving 3 bases unmatched. Germline V gives CDR1 SGHTA, CDR2 FQGNSA. This CDR3 has 15 amino acids.

The J gene is TRBJ2-3, the V gene TRBV6-4; D possibly corresponds to TRBD2 (6 bases). The CDR3 length is 15 residues. CDR1 is MRHNA and CDR2 is SNTAGT in the germline V gene. Trimming pared 6 bases from V and 1 base from J, leaving 14 bases between. The CDR3 sequence is CASSDGSFGTDTQYF. CDR3 nucleotide sequence: TGTGCCAGCAGCGACGGGAGCTTCGGCACAGATACGCAGTATTTT.

CDR3 in amino acids: CASSLRGSALYNEQFF. CDR3 DNA: TGTGCCAGCAGCCTTAGAGGGTCGGCCCTTTACAATGAGCAGTTCTTC. This rearrangement joins TRBV11-2 to TRBJ2-1, with a possible D match to TRBD2 (5 bases). The CDR3 length is 16 residues. Trimming stripped 5 bases from V and 4 bases from J, with 18 bases between. Germline CDR1 SGHAT, CDR2 FQNNGV.

The chain combines TRBV5-5 with TRBJ1-2; 9 bases match TRBD1. J gave up 6 bases and V 1 base, and 4 bases lay outside the gene matches. Germline CDR1 and CDR2: SGHKS and YYEKEE (reference sequence). CDR3 length equals 14 residues. The CDR3 coding sequence is TGTGCCAGCAGCTTGAACAGGGGGCAAAATGGCTACACCTTC. This encodes CASSLNRGQNGYTF. Supplemented by reference TRBV5-5 and TRBJ1-2, the full variable domain reads DAGVTQSPTHLIKTRGQQVTLRCSPISGHKSVSWYQQVLGQGPQFIFQYYEKEERGRGNFPDRFSARQFPNYSSELNVNALLLGDSALYLCASSLNRGQNGYTFGSGTRLTVV.

The rearrangement joins TRBV7-6 to TRBJ2-2, with TRBD2 matching 13 bases. CDR1 and CDR2 (germline): SGHVS, FNYEAQ. The CDR3 extends over 16 amino acids. Trimming took 2 bases from V and 6 from J; bases not matched to a gene: 3. CDR3: CASSLRLAGGSGELFF. CDR3 nucleotides: TGTGCCAGCAGCTTAAGACTAGCGGGAGGATCCGGGGAGCTGTTTTTT.

The V gene is TRBV4-1, the J gene TRBJ2-5; D is undetermined. Trimming took off 4 bases at V and 5 bases at J, with 11 bases between the two ends. CDR3 length: 13 amino acids. The germline CDR1 and CDR2 sequences are MGHRA and YSYEKL. CDR3 sequence: CASSRMVGETQYF. As DNA, the CDR3 is TGCGCCAGCAGCCGGATGGTTGGGGAGACCCAGTACTTC.

The CDR3 DNA reads TGTGCCACGACGACAGGGAGCAGGGATGAGCAGTTCTTC. Translated, it gives CATTTGSRDEQFF. The chain joins TRBV10-3 to TRBJ2-1; TRBD1 matches at 7 bases. CDR1 is ENHRY, CDR2 SYGVKD, per germline. This CDR3 is 13 amino acids long. V shed 10 bases, J shed 8 bases, and the junction held 11 bases outside the gene matches.

The chain has TRBV19 and TRBJ2-7; maybe TRBD2 (6 bases). V shed 6 bases and J shed 3 bases, with 9 bases lying between them. From germline, CDR1 is LNHDA and CDR2 SQIVND (reference sequence). The CDR3 is 12 residues long. The CDR3 reads CASSGGVYEQYF. The CDR3 DNA follows: TGTGCCAGTAGCGGAGGGGTCTACGAGCAGTACTTC. The variable domain in full, completed from reference TRBV19 and TRBJ2-7, reads DGGITQSPKYLFRKEGQNVTLSCEQNLNHDAMYWYRQDPGQGLRLIYYSQIVNDFQKGDIAEGYSVSREKKESFPLTVTSAQKNPTAFYLCASSGGVYEQYFGPGTRLTVT.

The V gene is TRBV10-3, the J gene TRBJ2-3; D gene unclear. Germline CDR1 and CDR2: ENHRY and SYGVKD. V was cut by 7 bases and J by 2 bases, with 13 bases left in between. The CDR3 is made up of 14 amino acids. DNA for the CDR3: TGTGCCATCAAGAAGGAAGCAAACACAGATACGCAGTATTTT. Translated: CAIKKEANTDTQYF.

In the case of this clone: The sample holds other DNA sequences that translate to the same CDR3. The chain links TRBV19 to TRBJ2-7; possible D gene TRBD2, 6 bases. CDR3 length: 13 residues. Germline CDR1 LNHDA, CDR2 SQIVND (reference sequence). V lost 0 bases and J lost 4, with 7 bases in between. The CDR3 DNA sequence: TGTGCCAGTAGTATAGAGGGGGGATACGAGCAGTACTTC. Translated: CASSIEGGYEQYF.

This chain uses TRBV30 with TRBJ2-3, with unresolved D. Germline CDR1 and CDR2: GTSNPN and SVGIG (reference sequence). The CDR3 extends over 11 amino acids. V lost 0 bases, J lost 6 bases, and 4 bases lay in between. CDR3 nucleotides: TGTGCCTGGAGTGTAAGGGATACGCAGTATTTT. Its translation is CAWSVRDTQYF.

The genes are TRBV6-4 and TRBJ1-1, with 12 positions matching TRBD1. This CDR3 spans 18 amino acids. The J segment lost 1 base and the V segment lost 4 bases, leaving 10 bases of the junction unmatched. From germline, CDR1 is MRHNA and CDR2 SNTAGT. The CDR3 loop reads CASSVPTGTGGANTEAFF. CDR3 sequence (DNA): TGTGCCAGCAGTGTTCCCACCGGGACAGGGGGCGCGAACACTGAAGCTTTCTTT.

In nucleotides, the CDR3 is TGCGCCAGCAGCCAAGATGCGGGAGCGGCCAAAAACATTCAGTACTTC. Translation: CASSQDAGAAKNIQYF. This chain joins TRBV4-1 and TRBJ2-4; 7 bases are shared with TRBD2. This CDR3 is built from 16 residues. The germline V gene encodes CDR1 MGHRA and CDR2 YSYEKL. J gave up 1 base and V 0 bases, and 3 bases lay outside the gene matches.

The rearrangement links TRBV27 to TRBJ1-2; TRBD1 matches 9 bases. CDR3 length equals 17 residues. The germline CDR1 and CDR2 sequences are MNHEY and SMNVEV (reference sequence). The V gene end was trimmed by 4 bases and the J gene end by 5 bases; junction bases not matched to a gene: 14. The DNA of the CDR3 is TGTGCCAGCAGTTCCTTACTCCGGGACAGGGCAAATTATGGCTACACCTTC. It codes for CASSSLLRDRANYGYTF.

CDR3 amino acids: CASSLAGTTGKQYF. In DNA form, the CDR3 reads TGTGCCAGCAGCTTAGCAGGGACTACAGGGAAGCAGTACTTC. This chain uses TRBV11-2 with TRBJ2-7; a weak D match, TRBD2 (7 bases). The germline V and J ends were trimmed by 1 base and 8 bases, with 15 bases remaining between them. Germline-derived CDR1 and CDR2 are SGHAT and FQNNGV. The CDR3 spans 14 residues.

The chain carries TRBV7-8 and TRBJ2-5, with 11 bases aligning to TRBD1. The CDR3 length is 15 residues. V shed 4 bases, J shed 4 bases, and the junction held 5 bases outside the gene matches. The germline V gene has CDR1 SGHVS and CDR2 FQNEAQ. The CDR3 loop is CASSWRTGGGETQYF. DNA of the CDR3: TGTGCCAGCAGCTGGCGGACAGGGGGCGGAGAGACCCAGTACTTC.

V usage is TRBV18 and J usage is TRBJ2-6; 10 bases agree with TRBD2. V trimming: 3 bases; J trimming: 0 bases; junction bases outside the gene matches: 8. Germline V gives CDR1 KGHSH, CDR2 LQKENI. The CDR3 contains 19 residues. The CDR3 spells CASSPLVAGGRSGANVLTF. In DNA form, the CDR3 reads TGTGCCAGCTCACCGTTAGTAGCGGGAGGTCGCTCTGGGGCCAACGTCCTGACTTTC.

This clone has just one count. This chain joins TRBV25-1 and TRBJ2-7; D ambiguous. Trimming cost V 6 bases and J 9 bases, with 15 bases left between them. Germline V lookup: CDR1 MGHDK, CDR2 SYGVNS. There are 12 residues in the CDR3. Here the CDR3 DNA reads TGTGCCAGCAGCCAAGGATCTACGGGGCAGTACTTC. This translates into CASSQGSTGQYF.

The V call is TRBV9, the J call TRBJ2-5; 11 bases match TRBD2. Germline trimming cut 0 bases from V and 9 bases from J; bases unmatched to any gene: 10. The germline gives CDR1 SGDLS, CDR2 YYNGEE. The CDR3 is made up of 16 amino acids. CDR3 nucleotides: TGTGCCAGCAGCGTAGATGGGACTAGCGGCTCGGGGGCCCAGTACTTC. The encoded protein is CASSVDGTSGSGAQYF.

This chain connects TRBV5-4 to TRBJ2-1, with 12 nucleotides matching TRBD2. Per germline, CDR1 SGHNT and CDR2 YYREEE (reference sequence). Trimming at V came to 4 bases and at J to 0 bases, leaving 5 bases not matched to a gene. The CDR3 runs to 17 residues. The CDR3 is CASSPLAGGSSYNEQFF. In DNA form, the CDR3 reads TGTGCCAGCAGCCCTCTAGCGGGAGGGTCCTCCTACAATGAGCAGTTCTTC.

This chain connects TRBV6-6 to TRBJ2-1; 9 nucleotides match TRBD2. This CDR3 region has 15 residues. From germline, CDR1 is MNHNY and CDR2 SVGAGI (reference sequence). The V and J ends lost 2 bases and 6 bases, in that order; junction bases with no gene match: 5. CDR3 region: CASSYGAGGSNEQFF. The DNA for the CDR3 is TGTGCCAGCAGTTACGGAGCGGGAGGTTCCAATGAGCAGTTCTTC.

The V and J genes are TRBV27 and TRBJ2-7, with 9 bases identical to TRBD2. V trimming: 4 bases; J trimming: 0 bases; junction bases outside the gene matches: 10. Germline lookup yields CDR1 MNHEY and CDR2 SMNVEV (reference sequence). The CDR3 is 17 residues long. The CDR3 nucleotides are TGTGCCAGCAGTTCGCTCCAGCTAGCGGGAAACTCCTACGAGCAGTACTTC. The encoded protein is CASSSLQLAGNSYEQYF.